The 32 T cell receptor beta chains reported below all come from one sample, sequenced in a study of blood T cells in healthy people across ages. Primed by a sample-barcoded 5' primer and a J-beta primer mix, a second PCR proceeded for 7 to 11 cycles. Each CDR3 protein gets one entry after TCRdb re-called the 5' RACE reads with MiXCR. The repertoire holds about 780,000 distinct CDR3 sequences, roughly 25% seen once, with 3% in the top ten. The same data also contributed to another study, on T cells of mothers and their children.

Source material: blood. All receptors derive from a boy younger than 18 in good health.

This clonotype was counted only a few times. This chain links TRBV15 with TRBJ1-1; maybe TRBD1 (6 bases). Germline assignment: CDR1 LNHNV and CDR2 YYDKDF (reference sequence). The ends were cut back, 10 bases at V and 6 bases at J, with 18 bases in the middle. The CDR3 is made up of 13 amino acids. CDR3 amino acids: CASGGLQGPEAFF. The CDR3 bases are TGTGCCAGCGGCGGCCTCCAGGGGCCTGAAGCTTTCTTT.

The J gene is TRBJ2-7, the V gene TRBV15; D is perhaps TRBD1 (6 bases). Trimming removed 0 bases at V and 1 base at J, with 10 bases between. The CDR3 covers 15 residues. Germline values: CDR1 LNHNV, CDR2 YYDKDF (reference sequence). The CDR3 reads CATSRDPGQSYEQYF. CDR3 coding DNA: TGTGCCACCAGCAGAGACCCTGGACAGTCCTACGAGCAGTACTTC.

This clonotype was counted only a few times. The genes are TRBV6-6 and TRBJ1-5; D is perhaps TRBD1 (5 bases). Trimming cost V 6 bases and J 4 bases, with 13 bases left between them. Germline V gene lookup returns CDR1 MNHNY and CDR2 SVGAGI (reference sequence). The CDR3 is 14 residues long. This chain's CDR3 is CASRLIEGNQPQHF. Written as DNA, the CDR3 is TGTGCCAGCAGACTGATCGAGGGGAATCAGCCCCAGCATTTT.

Written as DNA, the CDR3 is TGCAGTGCCCTAGCTACAAATGAGCAGTTCTTC. Translation gives CSALATNEQFF. The chain recombines TRBV20-1 with TRBJ2-1; D possibly corresponds to TRBD2 (5 bases). Germline V gene data show CDR1 as DFQATT and CDR2 as SNEGSKA (reference sequence). This CDR3 region has 11 residues. The V gene lost 6 bases and the J gene lost 7 bases, with 10 bases spanning the gap.

V is TRBV3-1 and J is TRBJ1-2; TRBD1 is a possible D gene (6 bases). The CDR3 length is 12 residues. From germline, CDR1 is LGHDT and CDR2 YNNKEL (reference sequence). V lost 8 bases to trimming and J lost 7 bases, with 14 bases between them. The CDR3 reads CASDKGGIGYTF. Written as DNA, the CDR3 is TGTGCCAGCGATAAGGGGGGGATTGGCTACACCTTC.

This clonotype showed up just a few times. The CDR3 region is CASEYRLGLQRPYEQYF. The CDR3 nucleotides read TGTGCCAGCGAATATAGGCTCGGACTGCAGAGGCCCTACGAGCAGTACTTC. This chain links TRBV2 with TRBJ2-7; TRBD2 is a possible D gene (5 bases). This CDR3 is built from 17 residues. Germline-derived CDR1 and CDR2 are SNHLY and FYNNEI. The V end lost 8 bases, the J end lost 2 bases, and 25 bases lay between the germline ends.

Comments on this clonotype: At one boundary the junction diverges from the germline segment, which might be a read error. CDR3 nucleotide sequence: TGCGCCAGCACGACAGGGGGGATGAACACTGGAGCTTTCTTT. Translating it yields CASTTGGMNTGAFF. The rearrangement links TRBV5-1 to TRBJ1-1; 9 positions agree with TRBD1. The CDR3 totals 14 residues. Germline values: CDR1 SGHRS, CDR2 YFSETQ.

This clonotype was picked up many times. V usage is TRBV7-3 and J usage is TRBJ2-5, with TRBD2 matching 11 bases. Trimming removed 5 bases from V and 5 bases from J; junction bases left unmatched: 4. The length of the CDR3 is 14 residues. CDR1 is SGHTA, CDR2 FQGTGA, per germline. The CDR3 DNA sequence: TGTGCCAGCAGCCTTAGCGGGGGGGCTGAGACCCAGTACTTC. Its translation: CASSLSGGAETQYF.

This clonotype has a handful of counts. An end of the junction differs from the germline gene, which may be a read error. The chain links TRBV28 to TRBJ2-5, with 11 bases that match TRBD1. The CDR3 spans 16 residues. The germline CDR1 and CDR2 sequences are MDHEN and SYDVKM. CDR3 residues: CASSRPGTGGYNEQSF. The CDR3 bases are TGTGCCAGCAGTCGTCCCGGGACAGGGGGTTACAATGAGCAGTCCTTC.

This clonotype was seen more than once but under ten times. The chain's CDR3 is CASSLGTGRTWETQYF. DNA of the CDR3: TGTGCCAGCTCCCTCGGGACAGGGCGTACCTGGGAGACCCAGTACTTC. This chain links TRBV2 with TRBJ2-5; 9 positions match TRBD1. After removal of 8 bases from V and 5 bases from J, the junction contained 15 bases not matched to a gene. The germline V gene encodes CDR1 SNHLY and CDR2 FYNNEI. The CDR3 is 16 residues long. Complete variable domain (other parts from reference TRBV2 and TRBJ2-5): EPEVTQTPSHQVTQMGQEVILRCVPISNHLYFYWYRQILGQKVEFLVSFYNNEISEKSEIFDDQFSVERPDGSNFTLKIRSTKLEDSAMYFCASSLGTGRTWETQYFGPGTRLLVL.

The chain links TRBV7-7 to TRBJ2-5, with a tentative D call TRBD1 (7 bases). There are 14 residues in the CDR3. Germline V gene lookup returns CDR1 SSHAT and CDR2 FNYEAQ (reference sequence). The V gene lost 5 bases and the J gene lost 5 bases, with 15 bases spanning the gap. CDR3 nucleotide sequence: TGTGCCAGCAGCCAACGGGACAGCGGGGAGACCCAGTACTTC. Residues: CASSQRDSGETQYF.

This rearrangement joins TRBV29-1 to TRBJ1-2, with a tentative D call TRBD1 (5 bases). Looked up from germline, CDR1 is SQVTM and CDR2 is ANQGSEA. V lost 5 bases and J 4 bases, leaving 14 bases between the germline ends. CDR3 length equals 13 residues. The CDR3 DNA is TGCAGCGTTTACCGGGGCAGCGGCTATGGCTACACCTTC. Amino acids: CSVYRGSGYGYTF.

This clonotype turned up a few times. The chain uses TRBV12-3 or TRBV12-4 and TRBJ2-2; 9 bases agree with TRBD1. J lost 4 bases, V lost 5 bases, and 5 bases had no gene match. This CDR3 is built from 15 residues. The CDR3 DNA sequence: TGTGCCAGCAGTCCCACAGGGGGCATCACCGGGGAGCTGTTTTTT. Translation: CASSPTGGITGELFF.

This clonotype was observed a few times. One end of the junction is discordant with germline, which a read error may explain. The rearrangement uses TRBV2 and TRBJ2-1, with D perhaps TRBD1 or TRBD2 (6 bases each). Germline CDR1 SNHLY, CDR2 FYNNEI. The CDR3 sequence is 15 residues long. The CDR3 sequence is CASSGGPSSYNEQFF. The CDR3 DNA reads TGCGCCAGCAGTGGGGGGCCCAGCTCCTACAATGAGCAGTTCTTC.

The sample holds one count of this clonotype. This chain connects TRBV7-3 to TRBJ1-6; 10 bases align to TRBD1. The CDR3 is made up of 15 amino acids. Trimming removed 1 base from V and 10 bases from J; junction bases left unmatched: 4. Germline lookup yields CDR1 SGHTA and CDR2 FQGTGA. CDR3 sequence (DNA): TGTGCCAGCAGCTTAATGGGACAGGGGCAATCACCCCTCCACTTT. Its translation: CASSLMGQGQSPLHF.

The chain uses TRBV10-3 and TRBJ2-5, with 8 nucleotides matching TRBD1. Germline CDR1 is ENHRY and CDR2 is SYGVKD. The CDR3 runs to 12 residues. The J segment lost 3 bases and the V segment lost 10 bases, leaving 4 bases of the junction unmatched. The DNA for the CDR3 is TGTGCCACCGCGGACAGGGAAGAGACCCAGTACTTC. This translates into CATADREETQYF.

This chain links TRBV10-3 with TRBJ2-1; the D is unclear. The CDR3 has 12 amino acids. Germline CDR1 reads ENHRY; CDR2 reads SYGVKD. Trimming shortened V by 8 bases and J by 12 bases, and 17 bases separated the two germline ends. CDR3 loop: CAIGALEDGQFF. As DNA, the CDR3 is TGTGCCATCGGTGCTCTAGAGGATGGGCAGTTCTTC.

This clonotype was counted between two and nine times. The J gene is TRBJ2-5, the V gene TRBV28, with 7 bases lining up with TRBD2. The CDR3 covers 15 residues. Germline assignment: CDR1 MDHEN and CDR2 SYDVKM. V was pared by 5 bases and J by 4 bases, with 10 bases of the junction left unmatched. CDR3 sequence: CASSGVGRGGETQYF. CDR3 in DNA: TGTGCCAGCAGTGGGGTGGGGAGGGGTGGAGAGACCCAGTACTTC.

There are many counts of this clonotype. The rearrangement joins TRBV11-1 to TRBJ2-1; D unclear. Germline loops: CDR1 SGHAT, CDR2 FQDESV (reference sequence). The CDR3 runs 14 residues. V lost 3 bases and J lost 6, with 12 bases in between. CDR3 protein: CASSFGQPVNEQFF. The CDR3, as DNA: TGTGCCAGCAGCTTTGGTCAGCCAGTCAATGAGCAGTTCTTC. The whole variable domain, filled in from reference TRBV11-1 and TRBJ2-1, reads EAEVAQSPRYKITEKSQAVAFWCDPISGHATLYWYRQILGQGPELLVQFQDESVVDDSQLPKDRFSAERLKGVDSTLKIQPAELGDSAMYLCASSFGQPVNEQFFGPGTRLTVL.

The chain recombines TRBV27 with TRBJ2-5; 8 nucleotides line up with TRBD1. V lost 5 bases and J lost 5; bases outside the gene matches: 7. CDR1 is MNHEY, CDR2 SMNVEV, per germline (reference sequence). This CDR3 has 14 residues. The CDR3 DNA follows: TGTGCCAGCAGTCCATGGACAGGGATGGAGACCCAGTACTTC. Its translation is CASSPWTGMETQYF.

V and J are TRBV9 and TRBJ1-2; unclear D gene. Per the germline V gene, CDR1 is SGDLS and CDR2 is YYNGEE. This CDR3 is 14 amino acids long. Trimming shortened V by 0 bases and J by 7 bases, and 13 bases separated the two germline ends. Here the CDR3 reads CASSVARRASGYTF. The CDR3 bases are TGTGCCAGCAGCGTAGCCCGGAGGGCCTCTGGCTACACCTTC.

V is TRBV5-5 and J is TRBJ1-4, with TRBD1 matching 8 bases. This CDR3 contains 16 residues. V shed 4 bases, J shed 7 bases, and the junction held 12 bases outside the gene matches. CDR1 is SGHKS, CDR2 YYEKEE, per germline (reference sequence). The CDR3 loop reads CASSPGQGSIGEKLFF. As DNA, the CDR3 is TGTGCCAGCAGCCCTGGACAGGGATCGATAGGTGAAAAACTGTTTTTT.

The V gene is TRBV6-1, the J gene TRBJ2-5; 10 bases agree with TRBD2. The end of the DNA is better explained by TRBJ2-7, so the J call may be wrong. Germline values: CDR1 MNHNS, CDR2 SASEGT. The CDR3 totals 17 residues. The CDR3 nucleotides are TGTGCCAGCAGATCTCAAATAGCGGGGGGCAGGTCCTACGAGCAGTACTTC. Translating it yields CASRSQIAGGRSYEQYF.

Note on this clonotype: A single base separates this from a much larger clone, so it may be a read error. This chain links TRBV12-3 or TRBV12-4 with TRBJ2-1, with unresolved D. The germline V and J ends were trimmed by 6 bases and 5 bases, with 11 bases remaining between them. The CDR3 consists of 13 residues. The CDR3 region is CASSIGPNNEQFF. The CDR3 nucleotides are TGTGCCAGCAGCATAGGGCCTAACAATGAGCAGTTCTTC.

This clonotype was observed at least ten times. In nucleotides, the CDR3 is TGTGCCAGCAGCCCTAGCGGGGGGGCCGGGAATGAGCAGTTCTTC. Protein product: CASSPSGGAGNEQFF. The gene calls are TRBV7-3 and TRBJ2-5, with 12 positions matching TRBD2. The better agreement between TRBJ2-1 and the DNA end casts doubt on the J call. The germline gives CDR1 SGHTA, CDR2 FQGTGA. The CDR3 is 15 residues long.

V is TRBV27 and J is TRBJ2-5, with D hard to call. Trimming removed 5 bases at V and 5 bases at J, with 21 bases between. Germline V gives CDR1 MNHEY, CDR2 SMNVEV (reference sequence). This CDR3 is 16 amino acids long. The CDR3 is CASSPTDEPRRETQYF. The CDR3, as DNA: TGTGCCAGCAGTCCAACGGATGAGCCCCGTAGGGAGACCCAGTACTTC.

This clonotype was seen a single time. This CDR3 fails to terminate in the conserved phenylalanine or tryptophan, so it likely reflects a read error. The V call is TRBV2, the J call TRBJ2-5, with 8 bases fitting TRBD2. Trimming removed 7 bases from V and 5 bases from J; junction bases left unmatched: 12. Germline assignment: CDR1 SNHLY and CDR2 FYNNEI. The CDR3 covers 15 residues. The chain's CDR3 is CASIEQGLVPETQYS. CDR3 coding DNA: TGTGCCAGCATAGAGCAGGGACTAGTCCCCGAGACCCAGTACTCC.

Concerning this clonotype: The CDR3 carries no conserved terminal phenylalanine or tryptophan, so it likely arises from a read error. The chain employs TRBV7-3 and TRBJ1-1; D is unclear. The CDR3 is 13 residues long. V gave up 3 bases and J gave up 2 bases, with 7 bases separating them. Germline CDR1 SGHTA, CDR2 FQGTGA. The CDR3 DNA reads as TGTGCCAGCAGCTTTGACCCCAACACTGAAGCTTTCCTT. It encodes CASSFDPNTEAFL.

The chain recombines TRBV5-1 with TRBJ2-5; the D gene is possibly TRBD1 (5 bases). The J call may be wrong; the DNA end is better matched by TRBJ2-1. The CDR3 runs 13 residues. Germline lookup yields CDR1 SGHRS and CDR2 YFSETQ. The CDR3 is CASSPGYPNEQFF. CDR3 DNA: TGCGCCAGCAGTCCAGGGTACCCCAATGAGCAGTTCTTC.

The chain combines TRBV5-1 with TRBJ1-3, with D unresolved. Per germline, CDR1 SGHRS and CDR2 YFSETQ. CDR3 length: 16 amino acids. V was cut by 0 bases and J by 0 bases, with 10 bases left in between. The CDR3 sequence: CASSLVDATSGNTIYF. The CDR3 DNA reads TGCGCCAGCAGCTTGGTTGACGCCACCTCTGGAAACACCATATATTTT. The full variable domain, its missing parts supplied by reference TRBV5-1 and TRBJ1-3, is KAGVTQTPRYLIKTRGQQVTLSCSPISGHRSVSWYQQTPGQGLQFLFEYFSETQRNKGNFPGRFSGRQFSNSRSEMNVSTLELGDSALYLCASSLVDATSGNTIYFGEGSWLTVV.

The chain combines TRBV7-2 with TRBJ2-5; 9 bases align to TRBD2. There are 16 residues in the CDR3. Germline CDR1 and CDR2: SGHTA and FQGNSA. Trimming at V came to 2 bases and at J to 4 bases, leaving 8 bases not matched to a gene. This CDR3 is CASSLYGGGVTETQYF. The CDR3 region has the DNA TGTGCCAGCAGCTTATATGGCGGGGGGGTAACAGAGACCCAGTACTTC.

This clonotype was seen more than once but under ten times. The CDR3 sequence: CASSFAQRGYQETQYF. For the CDR3, the DNA is TGCGCCAGCAGCTTCGCCCAGCGGGGGTACCAAGAGACCCAGTACTTC. This rearrangement joins TRBV5-1 to TRBJ2-5; 8 positions match TRBD2. The length of the CDR3 is 16 residues. The V segment lost 2 bases and the J segment 0 bases; nucleotides outside the gene matches: 6. Germline-derived CDR1 and CDR2 are SGHRS and YFSETQ. Full variable domain (rest looked up from reference TRBV5-1 and TRBJ2-5): KAGVTQTPRYLIKTRGQQVTLSCSPISGHRSVSWYQQTPGQGLQFLFEYFSETQRNKGNFPGRFSGRQFSNSRSEMNVSTLELGDSALYLCASSFAQRGYQETQYFGPGTRLLVL.